These 30 T cell receptor beta chains were sequenced from one sample in a study of OX40 agonist ivuxolimab in advanced cancers. Libraries came from the immunoSEQ multiplex PCR assay. Imported from immuneACCESS, the table was reduced by TCRdb to in-frame sequences with V and J called. These copies leave out some clones; in studies compared against another copy, an unresolved V gene accounts for under half, and the cause of the remainder is not known. In all, the sample holds about 24,000 clones, and around two thirds of those were seen once. 18% of the sample goes to the ten largest clones. The sequencing here drew on CD4+ or CD8+ T cells sorted from blood, taken in a trial of the OX40 agonist ivuxolimab. These receptors all stem from an adult with an advanced solid tumor such as melanoma, head and neck, liver or kidney cancer.

The chain employs TRBV12-5 and TRBJ2-3; D not certain. The length of the CDR3 is 13 residues. CDR1 and CDR2 (germline): LGHNT, FRNRAP. The ends were cut back, 7 bases at V and 0 bases at J, with 8 bases in the middle. The CDR3 region has the DNA TGTGCTAGTGCTCAATTTAGCACAGATACGCAGTATTTT. It yields the protein CASAQFSTDTQYF.

This clone has more than one count but fewer than ten. V is TRBV13 and J is TRBJ2-7, with a possible D match to TRBD2 (5 bases). Germline V gene data show CDR1 as PRHDT and CDR2 as FYEKMQ (reference sequence). V lost 5 bases, J lost 5 bases, and 13 bases lay in between. The CDR3 has 13 residues. CDR3 protein: CASSPGRGNEQYF. For the CDR3, the DNA is TGTGCCAGCAGCCCCGGACGGGGAAACGAGCAGTACTTC. The complete variable domain, with remaining parts taken from reference TRBV13 and TRBJ2-7, reads AAGVIQSPRHLIKEKRETATLKCYPIPRHDTVYWYQQGPGQDPQFLISFYEKMQSDKGSIPDRFSAQQFSDYHSELNMSSLELGDSALYFCASSPGRGNEQYFGPGTRLTVT.

There are a few counts of this clone. V is TRBV7-6 and J is TRBJ2-1; 7 nucleotides agree with TRBD2. Losses at the gene ends were 0 bases for V and 1 base for J; bases not matched to a gene: 3. The CDR3 is made up of 16 amino acids. From germline, CDR1 is SGHVS and CDR2 FNYEAQ. The CDR3 protein is CASSLATGGSYNEQFF. In DNA, the CDR3 is TGTGCCAGCAGCTTAGCTACGGGGGGTTCCTACAATGAGCAGTTCTTC.

This clone has only one observation. This chain connects TRBV12-2 to TRBJ1-5. TRBV12-2 is deemed a pseudogene. This CDR3 contains 16 residues. This chain's CDR3 is CASRIYIGGLAQPQHF. In nucleotides, the CDR3 is TGTGCAAGTCGCATATATATAGGGGGACTCGCTCAGCCCCAGCATTTT.

This chain uses TRBV6-5 with TRBJ2-7; TRBD1 is a possible D gene (6 bases). Trimming cost V 8 bases and J 5 bases, with 22 bases left between them. The CDR3 has 15 amino acids. Per the germline V gene, CDR1 is MNHEY and CDR2 is SVGAGI. This chain's CDR3 is CASGEGVSSSDEQYF. CDR3 bases: TGTGCCAGCGGCGAGGGGGTGAGTAGCTCGGACGAGCAGTACTTC.

In its sample, this clone was seen a few times. The CDR3 region is CSVEETESSYEQYF. The CDR3 DNA follows: TGCAGCGTTGAAGAGACAGAAAGCTCCTACGAGCAGTACTTC. The chain couples TRBV29-1 to TRBJ2-7; maybe TRBD1 (5 bases). Deletions cut 0 bases from V and 0 bases from J, with 9 bases between. Germline CDR1 is SQVTM and CDR2 is ANQGSEA. The CDR3 runs to 14 residues.

This clone was counted between two and nine times. The chain is built from TRBV6-6 and TRBJ1-5; perhaps TRBD1 as D (6 bases). Between the trimmed V and J ends, which lost 5 bases and 7 bases, there was a span of 15 bases. The CDR3 runs to 14 residues. Germline V gene sequence: CDR1 MNHNY, CDR2 SVGAGI (reference sequence). CDR3: CASSATGTGQPQHF. The CDR3 bases are TGTGCCAGCAGTGCAACAGGGACGGGACAGCCCCAGCATTTT.

The gene calls are TRBV6-5 and TRBJ1-6, with 10 bases identical to TRBD1. Germline CDR1 is MNHEY and CDR2 is SVGAGI. J gave up 9 bases and V 6 bases, and 2 bases lay outside the gene matches. The CDR3 loop spans 13 amino acids. The CDR3 is CASRTGGVSPLHF. CDR3 in DNA: TGTGCCAGCAGGACAGGGGGCGTTTCACCCCTCCACTTT.

This clone was observed once. The chain uses TRBV19 and TRBJ2-1; perhaps TRBD1 as D (6 bases). There are 13 residues in the CDR3. V was clipped by 5 bases and J by 6 bases, with 11 bases between them. Germline CDR1 and CDR2: LNHDA and SQIVND (reference sequence). CDR3 loop: CASSLYRANEQFF. The CDR3 DNA follows: TGTGCCAGTAGTTTATACAGGGCCAATGAGCAGTTCTTC.

The chain is built from TRBV9 and TRBJ2-7, with 7 positions matching TRBD1. The CDR3 is 14 residues long. The junction had 8 bases not matched to a gene; V was cut back by 5 bases and J by 3 bases. From germline, CDR1 is SGDLS and CDR2 YYNGEE. The CDR3 DNA reads as TGTGCCAGCAGTGAAGGAGACAGGGTCTACGAGCAGTACTTC. This gives the protein CASSEGDRVYEQYF.

The gene calls are TRBV7-9 and TRBJ2-7; D remains ambiguous. V dropped 3 bases and J dropped 2 bases, with 11 bases sitting between them. In germline, CDR1 is SEHNR, CDR2 FQNEAQ (reference sequence). This CDR3 region has 14 residues. The CDR3 region is CASSLGVLTYEQYF. In DNA form, the CDR3 reads TGTGCCAGCAGCTTGGGCGTACTAACCTACGAGCAGTACTTC.

J is TRBJ2-5 and V is TRBV28; tentative D call: TRBD2 (5 bases). This CDR3 contains 15 residues. Germline CDR1 and CDR2: MDHEN and SYDVKM. V was clipped by 6 bases and J by 1 base, with 15 bases between them. CDR3 sequence reads: CASSDRELVQETQYF. DNA of the CDR3: TGTGCCAGCAGCGACCGGGAACTCGTCCAAGAGACCCAGTACTTC.

J is TRBJ2-5 and V is TRBV11-2, with 12 bases lining up with TRBD2. CDR3 length equals 14 residues. The trim removed 0 bases at V and 10 bases at J, leaving 3 bases unmatched. Germline CDR1 reads SGHAT; CDR2 reads FQNNGV. The CDR3 nucleotides are TGTGCCAGCAGCTTAGAAGTACTAGCGGGGGGCCAGTACTTC. Translated: CASSLEVLAGGQYF.

The chain recombines TRBV6-5 with TRBJ2-1; D is perhaps TRBD1 (6 bases). The V and J ends lost 2 bases and 8 bases respectively, with 10 bases between them. CDR3 length: 13 amino acids. Germline assignment: CDR1 MNHEY and CDR2 SVGAGI. The CDR3 coding sequence is TGTGCCAGCAGTTACAACAGGGTCGATGAGCAGTTCTTC. It is translated as CASSYNRVDEQFF.

This clone has a handful of counts. The DNA for the CDR3 is TGTGCCAGCAGCCCCCAGGGCCCGGGACAGGGGACGCATAACTATGGCTACACCTTC. It translates to CASSPQGPGQGTHNYGYTF. This chain links TRBV9 with TRBJ1-2, with 10 bases fitting TRBD1. Germline CDR1 and CDR2: SGDLS and YYNGEE. J was trimmed by 1 base and V by 4 bases; bases with no gene match: 16. The CDR3 has 19 residues.

Turning to this clone: At the DNA level, this CDR3 is encoded by other sequences in the same sample as well. The chain employs TRBV7-2 and TRBJ2-5; 11 bases are a match to TRBD1. The trim removed 3 bases at V and 9 bases at J, leaving 9 bases unmatched. The CDR3 sequence is 15 residues long. The V gene's germline CDR1 is SGHTA and CDR2 FQGNSA. The CDR3 here is CASSLGQGGSGAQYF. The CDR3 DNA reads TGTGCCAGCAGCTTGGGACAGGGGGGAAGCGGGGCCCAGTACTTC.

This clone was found once. The rearrangement uses TRBV9 and TRBJ2-1; 7 bases are a match to TRBD1. CDR3 length: 12 amino acids. The junction had 1 base not matched to a gene; V was cut back by 3 bases and J by 7 bases. Looked up from germline, CDR1 is SGDLS and CDR2 is YYNGEE. DNA of the CDR3: TGTGCCAGCAGCGAACAGGGGAATGAGCAGTTCTTC. Translation gives CASSEQGNEQFF.

The rearrangement uses TRBV5-1 and TRBJ1-1; D gene unclear. This CDR3 region has 13 residues. Deletions cut 4 bases from V and 3 bases from J, with 10 bases between. Germline assignment: CDR1 SGHRS and CDR2 YFSETQ. In DNA, the CDR3 is TGCGCCAGCAGCGAGGGAGACCACACTGAAGCTTTCTTT. The encoded protein is CASSEGDHTEAFF.

This chain links TRBV15 with TRBJ2-5; D not resolved. Trimming removed 0 bases at V and 4 bases at J, with 12 bases between. CDR1 is LNHNV, CDR2 YYDKDF, per germline (reference sequence). This CDR3 contains 15 residues. CDR3 residues: CATSRENSLGETQYF. CDR3 DNA sequence: TGTGCCACCAGCAGAGAAAATTCCCTGGGAGAGACCCAGTACTTC.

This rearrangement joins TRBV27 to TRBJ2-7; tentatively, D is TRBD1 (5 bases). V was cut by 6 bases and J by 3 bases, with 18 bases left in between. Germline V lookup: CDR1 MNHEY, CDR2 SMNVEV (reference sequence). This CDR3 region has 15 residues. The CDR3 coding sequence is TGTGCCAGCAGCCCCGACAGACCTCCTAACTACGAGCAGTACTTC. This translates into CASSPDRPPNYEQYF.

The V call is TRBV27, the J call TRBJ1-4, with 8 positions matching TRBD1. Germline values: CDR1 MNHEY, CDR2 SMNVEV (reference sequence). CDR3 length: 15 residues. The ends lost 5 bases at V and 10 bases at J; junction bases unmatched: 12. Here the CDR3 reads CASSHQTGAVGKLFF. DNA for the CDR3: TGTGCCAGCAGTCACCAGACAGGGGCCGTTGGAAAACTGTTTTTT. Full variable domain (missing parts from reference TRBV27 and TRBJ1-4): EAQVTQNPRYLITVTGKKLTVTCSQNMNHEYMSWYRQDPGLGLRQIYYSMNVEVTDKGDVPEGYKVSRKEKRNFPLILESPSPNQTSLYFCASSHQTGAVGKLFFGSGTQLSVL.

The V gene is TRBV27, the J gene TRBJ2-3, with TRBD2 matching over 8 bases. This CDR3 contains 15 residues. The germline V gene has CDR1 MNHEY and CDR2 SMNVEV (reference sequence). Germline trimming cut 4 bases from V and 6 bases from J; bases unmatched to any gene: 9. CDR3 residues: CASSSTVGGADTQYF. In DNA form, the CDR3 reads TGTGCCAGCAGTTCAACCGTCGGGGGGGCGGATACGCAGTATTTT.

This clone occurred a few times. V usage is TRBV5-1 and J usage is TRBJ2-7; 8 nucleotides agree with TRBD1. The CDR3 is 14 residues long. V was pared by 3 bases and J by 0 bases, with 2 bases of the junction left unmatched. In germline, CDR1 is SGHRS, CDR2 YFSETQ. The CDR3 sequence is CASSWTGPSYEQYF. CDR3 bases: TGCGCCAGCAGCTGGACAGGGCCCTCCTACGAGCAGTACTTC.

Judged by abundance, this clone is medium-sized (0.01 to 0.1%). Here the CDR3 DNA reads TGTGCCTGGATGGAAGATTCCACAGATACGCAGTATTTT. Translated: CAWMEDSTDTQYF. The chain uses TRBV30 and TRBJ2-3, with D unclear. Germline V gene lookup returns CDR1 GTSNPN and CDR2 SVGIG (reference sequence). V was clipped by 4 bases and J by 2 bases, with 10 bases between them. The CDR3 consists of 13 residues.

The chain is built from TRBV2 and TRBJ2-5; 7 bases agree with TRBD1. The CDR3 contains 14 residues. Trimming at V came to 10 bases and at J to 1 base, leaving 9 bases not matched to a gene. Per the germline V gene, CDR1 is SNHLY and CDR2 is FYNNEI. CDR3 sequence: CATTRGQSQETQYF. In nucleotides, the CDR3 is TGTGCCACCACCCGGGGACAGTCCCAAGAGACCCAGTACTTC.

The chain recombines TRBV27 with TRBJ2-7; possibly TRBD2 for D (7 bases). CDR1 is MNHEY, CDR2 SMNVEV, per germline (reference sequence). V lost 5 bases to trimming and J lost 7 bases, with 18 bases between them. The CDR3 is 14 residues long. The CDR3 loop is CASSRSAGAREQYF. The CDR3 DNA sequence: TGTGCCAGCAGTCGCTCGGCGGGGGCTAGAGAGCAGTACTTC.

The chain employs TRBV5-6 and TRBJ2-1; 8 bases are shared with TRBD2. V lost 5 bases and J lost 7; bases outside the gene matches: 2. CDR1 SGHDT and CDR2 YYEEEE come from the germline V gene. This CDR3 comprises 12 residues. Written as DNA, the CDR3 is TGTGCCAGCAGAGCGGGGGAAAATGAGCAGTTCTTC. It encodes CASRAGENEQFF.

By sample share, this clone is medium-sized. The chain recombines TRBV7-9 with TRBJ2-1, with D possibly TRBD1 on 5 matching bases. Per the germline V gene, CDR1 is SEHNR and CDR2 is FQNEAQ (reference sequence). The V end was cut by 5 bases, the J end by 6 bases, with 20 bases between. This CDR3 contains 16 residues. This CDR3 reads CASSPPLGPASNEQFF. CDR3 nucleotides: TGTGCCAGCAGCCCGCCCCTGGGGCCGGCCAGCAATGAGCAGTTCTTC.

This clone showed up just once. The DNA for the CDR3 is TGTGCCAGCAGCTTCAGGGGTGGAGAGCTGTTTTTT. It specifies CASSFRGGELFF. V is TRBV7-9 and J is TRBJ2-2, with D possibly being TRBD1 (6 bases). The CDR3 totals 12 residues. In germline, CDR1 is SEHNR, CDR2 FQNEAQ (reference sequence). V was shortened by 3 bases and J by 11 bases, with 10 bases between the two germline ends.

J is TRBJ2-1 and V is TRBV6-1; TRBD1 aligns across 10 bases. Germline CDR1 is MNHNS and CDR2 is SASEGT. The CDR3 spans 15 residues. V lost 6 bases and J lost 3; bases outside the gene matches: 5. CDR3 coding DNA: TGTGCCAGCAGGACCGGGACAGGGGTCTACAATGAGCAGTTCTTC. This gives the protein CASRTGTGVYNEQFF.